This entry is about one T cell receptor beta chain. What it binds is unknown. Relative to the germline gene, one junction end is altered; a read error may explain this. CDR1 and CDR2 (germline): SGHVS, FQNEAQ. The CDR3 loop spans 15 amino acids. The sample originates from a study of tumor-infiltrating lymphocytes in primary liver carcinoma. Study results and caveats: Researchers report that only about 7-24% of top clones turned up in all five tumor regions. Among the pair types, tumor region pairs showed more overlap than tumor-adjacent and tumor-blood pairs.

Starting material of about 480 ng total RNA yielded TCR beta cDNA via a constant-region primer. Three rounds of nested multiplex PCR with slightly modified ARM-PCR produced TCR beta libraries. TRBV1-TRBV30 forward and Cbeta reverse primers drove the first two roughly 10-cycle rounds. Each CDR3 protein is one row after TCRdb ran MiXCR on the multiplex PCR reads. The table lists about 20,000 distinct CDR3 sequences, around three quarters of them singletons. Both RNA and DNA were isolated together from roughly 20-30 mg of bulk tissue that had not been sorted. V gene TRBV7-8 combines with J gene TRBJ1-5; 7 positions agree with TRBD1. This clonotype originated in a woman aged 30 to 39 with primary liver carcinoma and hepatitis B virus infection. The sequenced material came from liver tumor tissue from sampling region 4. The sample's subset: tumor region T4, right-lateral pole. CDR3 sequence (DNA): TGTGCCAGCAGCTTACTTGTAACAGGGGACAAGTCCCAACATTTT. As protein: CASSLLVTGDKSQHF.